This section outlines one TCR beta chain sequence together with its context. Its antigen is unknown. The record has no base qualities; no much larger clone is one base away. The germline V gene (reference sequence) supplies CDR1 LGHDT and CDR2 YNNKEL. The CDR3 covers 15 residues, taking in both the cysteine and the phenylalanine. The only DNA kept is the CDR3, 45 bases in frame from the first base. V trim: 5 bases; J trim: 7 bases; unmatched bases: 4. TCRbeta CDR3 regions were amplified from genomic DNA using the immunoSEQ Assay, a bias-controlled multiplex PCR. In the original analysis: Within the assay, amplification of reference gene primers was used to estimate how many nucleated cells each sample contained. To quantify the absolute abundance of each unique TCRbeta CDR3 rearrangement, sequence reads were collapsed and filtered. For each sample, productive Simpson clonality was calculated as the square root of Simpson's diversity index over productive rearrangements. TCRdb re-hosts the immuneACCESS table, in-frame sequences only. Its copies lack some clones; in the studies checked, an unresolved V gene accounts for under half of them, and the cause for the rest is not known. The V and J calls and clone size come from that table; D and trimming were worked out from the DNA. A total of 200,000 to 250,000 clones appear in this sample, roughly 88% of them only once. The top ten constitute around an eighth of the sample.

The collaborating institutions used their own protocols to collect whole blood in K2EDTA tubes. For TCRbeta analysis, collaborator samples were shipped as frozen whole blood, as isolated PBMCs, or as DNA extracted from either sample type. This entry comes from a study of blood T cell repertoires in COVID-19 (TCRdb year 2020). Describing the broader study: Samples covering the acute and convalescent phases of COVID-19 were provided by collaborators in the United States, Italy and Spain. The prospective study material was composed of cDNA or gDNA derived from T cells, B-cell-depleted T cells, or PBMCs. Deeply sampled blood TCRbeta repertoires from subjects exposed to, actively infected with, or recovered from COVID-19 were included in the dataset. The repertoires were released in a freely available public database meant as a resource for research on the immune response to SARS-CoV-2. The samples were drawn from two sources: the first 160 participants of the ongoing ImmuneRACE study, and fewer than 1,500 subjects contributed by 6 global collaborators. A de-identified subject ID, COVID-19 status, age in years and sex were almost always included in the sample metadata. Where available, HLA class I and class II types were taken from metadata supplied by the sample provider and were not determined by assay-based typing. The paper as a whole reports these results and caveats: The quantity of clinical and demographic metadata differed by source and by participant and was supplied without curation.

Recombination connected TRBV3-1 (or the pseudogene TRBV3-2) to TRBJ2-1; 14 central nucleotides agree with TRBD2. The clonotype originates from a man aged 80 or over with acute or convalescent COVID-19. Sequenced material: peripheral blood. The CDR3 protein: CASSGWTSGGNEQFF. The nucleotides are TGTGCCAGCAGCGGTTGGACTAGCGGGGGGAATGAGCAGTTCTTC.